The TCR beta chain under discussion was sequenced for a study of T cell changes during pregnancy in multiple sclerosis. The data were produced by immunoSEQ multiplex PCR, yet TCRdb's version contains in-frame clones alone and is incomplete. The table records about 8,500 clones, about 90% of them present only once. V shed 7 bases and J shed 2 bases, with 12 bases lying between them. This CDR3 region has 14 residues. CDR1 is SQVTM and CDR2 is ANQGSEA in the germline V gene. This sequence originates from a female donor in good health, enrolled as a control in a pregnancy study. The chain is built from TRBV29-1 and TRBJ2-6; no reliable D call. Sequences were derived from CD8+ T cells from peripheral blood mononuclear cells, sampled in the first trimester of pregnancy. The CDR3 nucleotides are TGCAGCGCCCGCGCCGATACTGGGGCCAACGTCCTGACTTTC. It encodes CSARADTGANVLTF.